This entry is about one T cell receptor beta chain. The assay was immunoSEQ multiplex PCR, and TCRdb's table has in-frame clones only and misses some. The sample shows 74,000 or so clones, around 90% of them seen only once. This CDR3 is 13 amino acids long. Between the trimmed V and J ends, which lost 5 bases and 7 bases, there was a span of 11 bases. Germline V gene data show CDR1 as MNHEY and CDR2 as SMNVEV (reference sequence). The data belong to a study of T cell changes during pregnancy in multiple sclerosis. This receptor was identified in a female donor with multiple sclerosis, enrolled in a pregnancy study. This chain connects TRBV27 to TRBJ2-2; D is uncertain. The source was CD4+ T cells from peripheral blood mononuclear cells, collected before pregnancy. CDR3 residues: CASSASSGGELFF. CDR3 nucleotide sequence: TGTGCCAGCAGTGCATCTTCGGGCGGGGAGCTGTTTTTT.